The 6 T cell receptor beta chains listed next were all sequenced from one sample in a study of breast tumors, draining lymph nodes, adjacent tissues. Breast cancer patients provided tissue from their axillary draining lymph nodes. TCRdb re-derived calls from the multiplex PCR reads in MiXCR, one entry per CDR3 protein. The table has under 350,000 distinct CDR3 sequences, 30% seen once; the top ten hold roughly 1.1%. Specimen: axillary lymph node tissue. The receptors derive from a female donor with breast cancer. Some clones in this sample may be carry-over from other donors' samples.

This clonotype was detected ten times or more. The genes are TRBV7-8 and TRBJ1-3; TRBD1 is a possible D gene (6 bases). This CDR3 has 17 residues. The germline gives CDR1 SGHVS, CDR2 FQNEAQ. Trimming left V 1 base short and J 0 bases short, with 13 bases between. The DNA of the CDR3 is TGTGCCAGCAGCTTAGTTCCAGGGGAACTCTCTGGAAACACCATATATTTT. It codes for CASSLVPGELSGNTIYF.

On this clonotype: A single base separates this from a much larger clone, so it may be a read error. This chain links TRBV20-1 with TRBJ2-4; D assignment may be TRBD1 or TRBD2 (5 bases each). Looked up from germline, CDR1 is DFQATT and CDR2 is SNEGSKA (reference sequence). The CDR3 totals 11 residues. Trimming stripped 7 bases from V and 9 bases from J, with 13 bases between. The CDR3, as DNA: TGCAGTGTACGGGGCCGAGGCATTCAGTACTTC. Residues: CSVRGRGIQYF.

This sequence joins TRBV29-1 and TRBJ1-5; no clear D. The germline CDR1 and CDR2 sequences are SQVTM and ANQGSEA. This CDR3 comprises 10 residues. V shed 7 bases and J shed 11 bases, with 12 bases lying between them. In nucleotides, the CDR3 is TGCAGCGCAGGCGGGGAGACCCAGCATTTT. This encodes CSAGGETQHF.

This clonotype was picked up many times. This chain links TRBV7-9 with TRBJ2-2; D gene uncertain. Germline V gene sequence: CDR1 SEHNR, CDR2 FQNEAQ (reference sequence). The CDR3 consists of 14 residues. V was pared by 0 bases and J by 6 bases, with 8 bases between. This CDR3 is CASSLAGYPGELFF. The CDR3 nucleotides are TGTGCCAGCAGCTTAGCCGGTTATCCCGGGGAGCTGTTTTTT. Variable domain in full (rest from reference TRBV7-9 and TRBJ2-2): DTGVSQNPRHKITKRGQNVTFRCDPISEHNRLYWYRQTLGQGPEFLTYFQNEAQLEKSRLLSDRFSAERPKGSFSTLEIQRTEQGDSAMYLCASSLAGYPGELFFGEGSRLTVL.

DNA of the CDR3: TGTGCCAGCACCATTAGCGGGAGCTCCTACGAGCAGTACTTC. Protein: CASTISGSSYEQYF. V gene TRBV28 combines with J gene TRBJ2-7, with TRBD2 matching over 9 bases. Germline CDR1 is MDHEN and CDR2 is SYDVKM. This CDR3 comprises 14 residues. The V gene end was trimmed by 7 bases and the J gene end by 0 bases; junction bases not matched to a gene: 4.

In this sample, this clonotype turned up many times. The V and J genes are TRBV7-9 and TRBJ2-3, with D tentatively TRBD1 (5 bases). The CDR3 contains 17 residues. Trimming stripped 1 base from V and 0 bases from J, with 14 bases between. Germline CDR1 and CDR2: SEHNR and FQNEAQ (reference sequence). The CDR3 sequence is CASSLGSLGVSTDTQYF. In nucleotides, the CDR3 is TGTGCCAGCAGCTTAGGGTCCTTAGGGGTTAGCACAGATACGCAGTATTTT.